This T cell receptor (beta chain) stems from a study of human thymus T cells. Notes on the study in general: Related research examined unrelated individuals and reported that their thymic repertoires overlapped highly. In thymic and blood repertoires alike, V and J usage looked biased.

Resections removed during corrective heart surgery provided the thymus tissue used. Donors consisted of healthy Finnish infants (having corrective surgery for congenital heart defects). Assay: immunoSEQ multiplex PCR; the TCRdb copy retains only in-frame clones and omits some. The sample yields around 130,000 clones, just under 95% seen once. The CDR3 runs 14 residues. CDR1 and CDR2 from the germline V gene are SGHRS and YFSETQ. V lost 1 base and J 5 bases, leaving 12 bases between the germline ends. Note on this clone: The target antigen is unknown.

Material: thymus tissue. The chain is built from TRBV5-1 and TRBJ2-5, with no clear D. The sequence derives from a boy under three years old with a congenital heart defect but otherwise immunologically healthy. CDR3: CASSLSLGSETQYF. In DNA, the CDR3 is TGCGCCAGCAGCTTGTCGTTAGGATCTGAGACCCAGTACTTC.